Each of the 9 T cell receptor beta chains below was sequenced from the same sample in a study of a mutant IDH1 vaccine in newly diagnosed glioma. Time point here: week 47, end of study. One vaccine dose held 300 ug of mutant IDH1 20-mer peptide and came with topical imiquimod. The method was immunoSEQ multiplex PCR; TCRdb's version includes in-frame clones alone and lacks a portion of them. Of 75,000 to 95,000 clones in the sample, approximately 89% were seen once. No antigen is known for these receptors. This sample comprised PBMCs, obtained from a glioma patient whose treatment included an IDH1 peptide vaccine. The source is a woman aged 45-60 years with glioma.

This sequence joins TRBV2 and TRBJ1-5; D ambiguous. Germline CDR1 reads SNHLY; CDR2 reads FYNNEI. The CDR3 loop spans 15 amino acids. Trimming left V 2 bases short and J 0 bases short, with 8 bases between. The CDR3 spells CASSENVRSNQPQHF. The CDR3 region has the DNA TGTGCCAGCAGTGAAAACGTACGTAGCAATCAGCCCCAGCATTTT.

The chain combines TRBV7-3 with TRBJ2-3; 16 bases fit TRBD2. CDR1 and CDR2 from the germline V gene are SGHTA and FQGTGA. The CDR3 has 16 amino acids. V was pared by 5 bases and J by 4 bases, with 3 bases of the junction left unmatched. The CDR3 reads CASSPGLAGGADTQYF. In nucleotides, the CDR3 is TGTGCCAGCAGCCCGGGACTAGCGGGAGGGGCAGATACGCAGTATTTT.

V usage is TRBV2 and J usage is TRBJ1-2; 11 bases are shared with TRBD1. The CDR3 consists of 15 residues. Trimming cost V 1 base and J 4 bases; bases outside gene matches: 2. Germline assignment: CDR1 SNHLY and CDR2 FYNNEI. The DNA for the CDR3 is TGTGCCAGCAGTGAAGGAGGGACAGGGGGCTATGGCTACACCTTC. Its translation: CASSEGGTGGYGYTF.

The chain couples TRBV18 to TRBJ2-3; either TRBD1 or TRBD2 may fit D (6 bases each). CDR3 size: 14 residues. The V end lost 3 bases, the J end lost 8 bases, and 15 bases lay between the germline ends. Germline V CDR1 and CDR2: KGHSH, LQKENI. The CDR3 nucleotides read TGTGCCAGCTCACCTAGGGGGGCGCAAGGTACGCAGTATTTT. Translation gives CASSPRGAQGTQYF. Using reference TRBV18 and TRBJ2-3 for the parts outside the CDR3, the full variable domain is NAGVMQNPRHLVRRRGQEARLRCSPMKGHSHVYWYRQLPEEGLKFMVYLQKENIIDESGMPKERFSAEFPKEGPSILRIQQVVRGDSAAYFCASSPRGAQGTQYFGPGTRLTVL.

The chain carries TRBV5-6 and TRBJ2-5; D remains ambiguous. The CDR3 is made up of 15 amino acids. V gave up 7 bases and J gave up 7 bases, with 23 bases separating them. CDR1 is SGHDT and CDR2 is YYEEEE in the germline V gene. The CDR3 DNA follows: TGTGCCAGCTTTCTCGCAACGGACCAGGTCGGGACCCAGTACTTC. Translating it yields CASFLATDQVGTQYF.

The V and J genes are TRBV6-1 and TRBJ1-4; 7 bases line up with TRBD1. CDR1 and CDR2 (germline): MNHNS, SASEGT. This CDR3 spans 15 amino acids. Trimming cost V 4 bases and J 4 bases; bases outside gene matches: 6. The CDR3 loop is CASSGKGAVNEKLFF. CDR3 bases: TGTGCCAGCAGTGGGAAGGGGGCAGTTAATGAAAAACTGTTTTTT.

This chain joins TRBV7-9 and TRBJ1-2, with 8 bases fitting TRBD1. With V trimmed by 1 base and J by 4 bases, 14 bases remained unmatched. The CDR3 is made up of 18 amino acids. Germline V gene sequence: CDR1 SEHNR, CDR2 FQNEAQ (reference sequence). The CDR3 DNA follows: TGTGCCAGCAGCTTAGAGGGTCGGGAGCCAGGGGGCTTCTATGGCTACACCTTC. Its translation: CASSLEGREPGGFYGYTF.

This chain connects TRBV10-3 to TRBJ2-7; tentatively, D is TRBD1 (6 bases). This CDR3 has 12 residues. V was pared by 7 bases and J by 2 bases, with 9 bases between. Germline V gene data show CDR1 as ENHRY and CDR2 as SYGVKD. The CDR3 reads CAIKDSAYEQYF. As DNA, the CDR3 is TGTGCCATCAAGGACAGTGCCTACGAGCAGTACTTC.

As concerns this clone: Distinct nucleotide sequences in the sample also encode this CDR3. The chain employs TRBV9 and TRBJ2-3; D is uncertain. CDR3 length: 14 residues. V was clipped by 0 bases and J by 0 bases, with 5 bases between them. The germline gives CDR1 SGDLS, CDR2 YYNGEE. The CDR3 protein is CASSVGSSTDTQYF. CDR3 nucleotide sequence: TGTGCCAGCAGCGTAGGTAGCAGCACAGATACGCAGTATTTT.